These T cell receptor beta chains were read from a single sample in a study of T cell responses to AZD1222 COVID-19 vaccine. Method: immunoSEQ multiplex PCR; TCRdb's copy keeps in-frame clones and lacks some. The profile covers about 19,000 clones, with roughly four fifths appearing a single time and under 25% taken by the ten largest. The specimen comprised peripheral blood, sampled 28 days after the second AZD1222 dose. These receptors came from an adult who received the AZD1222 COVID-19 vaccine. CDR3s include the opening cysteine and the closing phenylalanine or tryptophan. The D gene is left open where the match is weak. Clone size is not always given. Where it is, it says once, few, many or a class for expanded clones.

size: NA
V: TRBV6-5
D: NA
J: TRBJ1-4
CDR3: CASTGDDEKLFF
DNA: TGTGCCAGCACTGGGGATGATGAAAAACTGTTTTTT

size: NA
V: TRBV29-1
D: NA
J: TRBJ1-2
CDR3: CSVGRDGSGYGYTF
DNA: TGCAGCGTTGGGAGAGACGGGTCTGGCTATGGCTACACCTTC

size: NA
V: TRBV5-1
D: NA
J: TRBJ1-2
CDR3: CASSLGGRYGYTF
DNA: TGCGCCAGCAGCTTGGGGGGGAGGTATGGCTACACCTTC

size: few
V: TRBV9
D: TRBD1
J: TRBJ2-1
CDR3: CASSAQGWPYNEQFF
DNA: TGTGCCAGCAGCGCACAGGGGTGGCCCTACAATGAGCAGTTCTTC

size: NA
V: TRBV7-2
D: NA
J: TRBJ2-6
CDR3: CASSRSSGSGANVLTF
DNA: TGTGCCAGCAGCCGGTCCTCGGGGTCTGGGGCCAACGTCCTGACTTTC

size: few
V: TRBV4-3
D: NA
J: TRBJ1-4
CDR3: CASSQDHLYTTNEKLFF
DNA: TGCGCCAGCAGCCAAGATCACCTCTACACAACTAATGAAAAACTGTTTTTT

size: NA
V: TRBV11-2
D: TRBD1
J: TRBJ2-7
CDR3: CASSERDRVYEQYF
DNA: TGTGCCAGCAGCGAACGGGACAGGGTCTACGAGCAGTACTTC

size: NA
V: TRBV4-1
D: NA
J: TRBJ2-7
CDR3: CASSQDPGQIYEQYF
DNA: TGCGCCAGCAGCCAAGATCCCGGACAGATCTACGAGCAGTACTTC

size: NA
V: TRBV18
D: NA
J: TRBJ1-5
CDR3: CASSPEVNSNQPQHF
DNA: TGTGCCAGCTCACCAGAGGTTAATAGCAATCAGCCCCAGCATTTT

size: once
V: TRBV25-1
D: NA
J: TRBJ2-3
CDR3: CASGHRDEDTQYF
DNA: TGTGCCAGCGGTCACAGGGACGAAGATACGCAGTATTTT

size: NA
V: TRBV4-2
D: NA
J: TRBJ1-1
CDR3: CASSQDDGPGTEAFF
DNA: TGTGCCAGCAGCCAAGATGACGGTCCGGGCACTGAAGCTTTCTTT

size: once
V: TRBV6-2/TRBV6-3
D: NA
J: TRBJ1-1
CDR3: CASSYVAGASQTEAFF
DNA: TGTGCCAGCAGTTACGTGGCGGGGGCCTCGCAGACTGAAGCTTTCTTT

size: NA
V: TRBV5-4
D: NA
J: TRBJ1-2
CDR3: CASSLVQGSDYGYTF
DNA: TGTGCCAGCAGCTTGGTTCAGGGATCCGACTATGGCTACACCTTC

size: NA
V: TRBV5-6
D: NA
J: TRBJ1-5
CDR3: CASSLFGGSNQPQHF
DNA: TGTGCCAGCAGCTTGTTTGGGGGAAGCAATCAGCCCCAGCATTTT

size: few
V: TRBV18
D: NA
J: TRBJ2-1
CDR3: CASSDWTVDDEQFF
DNA: TGTGCCAGCTCGGATTGGACAGTTGACGATGAGCAGTTCTTC

size: once
V: TRBV5-4
D: NA
J: TRBJ2-1
CDR3: CASSLLPVYNEQFF
DNA: TGTGCCAGCAGCTTGCTCCCAGTTTACAATGAGCAGTTCTTC

size: NA
V: TRBV7-2
D: NA
J: TRBJ1-6
CDR3: CASSLGFGSFNSPLHF
DNA: TGTGCCAGCAGCTTAGGGTTTGGCAGTTTTAATTCACCCCTCCACTTT

size: NA
V: TRBV7-2
D: TRBD2
J: TRBJ2-1
CDR3: CASSLSGGPYNEQFF
DNA: TGTGCCAGCAGCCTAAGCGGGGGGCCCTACAATGAGCAGTTCTTC

size: NA
V: TRBV5-1
D: NA
J: TRBJ2-1
CDR3: CASNTDRLISYNEQFF
DNA: TGCGCCAGCAACACCGACAGGCTAATCTCCTACAATGAGCAGTTCTTC

size: NA
V: TRBV2
D: TRBD2
J: TRBJ2-5
CDR3: CASSERLADFQETQYF
DNA: TGTGCCAGCAGTGAGCGCCTAGCGGATTTCCAAGAGACCCAGTACTTC

size: NA
V: TRBV4-3
D: TRBD1
J: TRBJ1-2
CDR3: CASSRILTGGNGYTF
DNA: TGCGCCAGCAGCCGGATCTTGACAGGGGGCAATGGCTACACCTTC

size: NA
V: TRBV4-3
D: NA
J: TRBJ2-1
CDR3: CASSHGRYNEQFF
DNA: TGCGCCAGCAGCCACGGACGCTACAATGAGCAGTTCTTC

size: few
V: TRBV2
D: NA
J: TRBJ2-7
CDR3: CASSDTETYEQYF
DNA: TGTGCCAGCAGTGACACTGAAACCTACGAGCAGTACTTC

size: NA
V: TRBV29-1
D: NA
J: TRBJ2-7
CDR3: CSAGDAYEQYF
DNA: TGCAGCGCTGGGGACGCCTACGAGCAGTACTTC

size: NA
V: TRBV11-2
D: NA
J: TRBJ1-4
CDR3: CASRKGRDGEKLFF
DNA: TGTGCCAGCAGGAAAGGGAGGGATGGTGAAAAACTGTTTTTT

size: NA
V: TRBV6-5
D: NA
J: TRBJ2-1
CDR3: CASSYDPSSYNEQFF
DNA: TGTGCCAGCAGTTACGACCCCTCCTCCTACAATGAGCAGTTCTTC

size: NA
V: TRBV7-2
D: TRBD1
J: TRBJ1-3
CDR3: CASSRGQLSGNTIYF
DNA: TGTGCCAGCAGCCGGGGACAGCTCTCTGGAAACACCATATATTTT

size: NA
V: TRBV7-9
D: TRBD1
J: TRBJ1-5
CDR3: CASSSEQGQPQHF
DNA: TGTGCCAGCAGCTCGGAACAGGGGCAGCCCCAGCATTTT

size: NA
V: TRBV6-2/TRBV6-3
D: NA
J: TRBJ2-7
CDR3: CASSYYQFYEQYF
DNA: TGTGCCAGCAGTTACTACCAGTTCTACGAGCAGTACTTC

size: NA
V: TRBV6-2/TRBV6-3
D: TRBD1
J: TRBJ1-5
CDR3: CASSYSSDRMGNQPQHF
DNA: TGTGCCAGCAGTTACTCCTCGGACAGGATGGGCAATCAGCCCCAGCATTTT

size: NA
V: TRBV5-1
D: TRBD1
J: TRBJ2-3
CDR3: CASSPTDRATDTQYF
DNA: TGCGCCAGCAGCCCCACGGACAGGGCCACAGATACGCAGTATTTT

size: few
V: TRBV19
D: NA
J: TRBJ1-3
CDR3: CASIDFRDGGNTIYF
DNA: TGTGCCAGTATCGACTTCCGGGACGGTGGAAACACCATATATTTT

size: NA
V: TRBV10-2
D: NA
J: TRBJ1-5
CDR3: CASTEDEGFQPQHF
DNA: TGCGCCAGCACCGAAGACGAGGGGTTTCAGCCCCAGCATTTT

size: NA
V: TRBV5-1
D: TRBD1
J: TRBJ2-1
CDR3: CASSLMGRGQSDEQFF
DNA: TGCGCCAGCAGCTTGATGGGCAGGGGGCAGAGCGATGAGCAGTTCTTC

size: medium-sized
V: TRBV16
D: TRBD1
J: TRBJ1-6
CDR3: CASSPRDRVDSPLHF
DNA: TGTGCCAGCAGCCCGAGGGACAGGGTCGATTCACCCCTCCACTTT

size: NA
V: TRBV30
D: TRBD1
J: TRBJ1-3
CDR3: CAWSPTGTRNTIYF
DNA: TGTGCCTGGAGTCCGACAGGGACTCGAAACACCATATATTTT

size: NA
V: TRBV7-2
D: NA
J: TRBJ2-7
CDR3: CASSSTGYEQYF
DNA: TGTGCCAGCAGCTCAACAGGCTACGAGCAGTACTTC

size: NA
V: TRBV20-1
D: TRBD2
J: TRBJ2-1
CDR3: CSASSGGGYNEQFF
DNA: TGCAGTGCAAGTAGCGGGGGGGGATACAATGAGCAGTTCTTC

size: NA
V: TRBV27
D: NA
J: TRBJ2-1
CDR3: CASRTTGYNEQFF
DNA: TGTGCCAGCAGGACGACAGGTTACAATGAGCAGTTCTTC

size: NA
V: TRBV7-3
D: NA
J: TRBJ2-7
CDR3: CASSSRRETEQYF
DNA: TGTGCCAGCAGCTCGAGGAGGGAAACCGAGCAGTACTTC